This T cell receptor beta chain comes out of a study of blood T cell repertoires in COVID-19. The CDR3 has 16 amino acids. V lost 3 bases and J lost 4; bases outside the gene matches: 9. Germline V gene lookup returns CDR1 MGHDK and CDR2 SYGVNS. Data came from immunoSEQ multiplex PCR; TCRdb stores just in-frame clones and leaves some out. This sample yields 250,000 to 400,000 clones, of which 85% to 90% are seen a single time; 2.5% to 3% belongs to the top ten. This TCR was recovered from a woman in her thirties with COVID-19, enrolled during active disease. Sequenced: peripheral blood. The chain employs TRBV25-1 and TRBJ2-3; 8 positions match TRBD1. CDR3 in amino acids: CASSDYGQGEADTQYF. CDR3 sequence (DNA): TGTGCCAGCAGTGACTACGGACAGGGTGAGGCAGATACGCAGTATTTT.